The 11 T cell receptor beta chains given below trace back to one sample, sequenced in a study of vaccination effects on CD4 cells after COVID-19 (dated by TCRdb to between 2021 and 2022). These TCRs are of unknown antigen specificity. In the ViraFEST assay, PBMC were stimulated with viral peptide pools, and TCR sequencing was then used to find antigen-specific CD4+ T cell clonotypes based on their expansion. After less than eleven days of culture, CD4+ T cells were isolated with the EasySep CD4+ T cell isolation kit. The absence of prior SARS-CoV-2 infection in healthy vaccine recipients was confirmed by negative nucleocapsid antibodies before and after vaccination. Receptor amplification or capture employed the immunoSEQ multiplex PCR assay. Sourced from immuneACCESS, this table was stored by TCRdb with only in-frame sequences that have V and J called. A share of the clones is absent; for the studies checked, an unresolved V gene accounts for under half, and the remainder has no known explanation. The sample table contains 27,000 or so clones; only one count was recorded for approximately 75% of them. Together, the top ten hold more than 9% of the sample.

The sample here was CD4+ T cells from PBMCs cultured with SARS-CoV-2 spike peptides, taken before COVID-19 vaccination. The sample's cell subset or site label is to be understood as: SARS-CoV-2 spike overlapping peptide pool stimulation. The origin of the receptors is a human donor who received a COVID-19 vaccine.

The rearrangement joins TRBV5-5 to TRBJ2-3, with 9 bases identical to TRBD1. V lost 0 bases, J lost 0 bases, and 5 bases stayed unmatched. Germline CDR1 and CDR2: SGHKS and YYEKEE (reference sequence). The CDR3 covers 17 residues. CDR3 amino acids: CASSLGTGVYSTDTQYF. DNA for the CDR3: TGTGCCAGCAGCTTGGGGACAGGGGTCTATAGCACAGATACGCAGTATTTT. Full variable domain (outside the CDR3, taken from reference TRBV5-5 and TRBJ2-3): DAGVTQSPTHLIKTRGQQVTLRCSPISGHKSVSWYQQVLGQGPQFIFQYYEKEERGRGNFPDRFSARQFPNYSSELNVNALLLGDSALYLCASSLGTGVYSTDTQYFGPGTRLTVL.

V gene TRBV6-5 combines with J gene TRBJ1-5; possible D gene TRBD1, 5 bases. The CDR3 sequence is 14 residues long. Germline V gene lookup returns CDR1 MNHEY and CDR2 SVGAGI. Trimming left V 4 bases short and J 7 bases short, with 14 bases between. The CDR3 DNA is TGTGCCAGCAGTTCGCAAGGGGTTGCCCAGCCCCAGCATTTT. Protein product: CASSSQGVAQPQHF.

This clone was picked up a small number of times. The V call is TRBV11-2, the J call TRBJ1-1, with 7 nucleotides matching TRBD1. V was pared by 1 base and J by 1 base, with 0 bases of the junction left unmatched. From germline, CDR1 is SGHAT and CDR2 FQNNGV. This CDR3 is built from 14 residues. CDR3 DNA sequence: TGTGCCAGCAGCTTAGGGGACAGGAACACTGAAGCTTTCTTT. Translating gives CASSLGDRNTEAFF.

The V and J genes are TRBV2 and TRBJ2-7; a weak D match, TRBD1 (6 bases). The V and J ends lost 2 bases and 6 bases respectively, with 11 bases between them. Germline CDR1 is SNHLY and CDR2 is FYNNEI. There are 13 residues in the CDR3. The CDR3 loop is CASSENVRGEQYF. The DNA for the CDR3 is TGTGCCAGCAGTGAAAATGTCAGGGGCGAGCAGTACTTC.

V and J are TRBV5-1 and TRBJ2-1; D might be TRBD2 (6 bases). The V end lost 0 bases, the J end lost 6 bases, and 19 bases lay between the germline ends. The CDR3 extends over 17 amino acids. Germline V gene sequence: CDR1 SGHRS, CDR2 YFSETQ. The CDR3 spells CASSLANGGPFGNEQFF. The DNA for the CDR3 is TGCGCCAGCAGCTTGGCCAACGGGGGACCATTTGGCAATGAGCAGTTCTTC.

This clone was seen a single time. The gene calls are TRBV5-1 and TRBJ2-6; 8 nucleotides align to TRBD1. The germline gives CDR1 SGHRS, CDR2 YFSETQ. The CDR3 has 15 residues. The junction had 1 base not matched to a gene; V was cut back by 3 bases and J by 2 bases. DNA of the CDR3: TGCGCCAGCAGCTCCAGGGGGCCTGGGGCCAACGTCCTGACTTTC. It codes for CASSSRGPGANVLTF. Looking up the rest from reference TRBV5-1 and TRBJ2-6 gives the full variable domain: KAGVTQTPRYLIKTRGQQVTLSCSPISGHRSVSWYQQTPGQGLQFLFEYFSETQRNKGNFPGRFSGRQFSNSRSEMNVSTLELGDSALYLCASSSRGPGANVLTFGAGSRLTVL.

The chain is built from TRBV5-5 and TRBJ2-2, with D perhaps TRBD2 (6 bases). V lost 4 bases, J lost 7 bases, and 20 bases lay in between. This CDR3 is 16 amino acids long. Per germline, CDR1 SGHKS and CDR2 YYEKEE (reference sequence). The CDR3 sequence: CASSRAPGVLGGELFF. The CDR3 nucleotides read TGTGCCAGCAGCCGGGCCCCGGGAGTCTTGGGCGGGGAGCTGTTTTTT.

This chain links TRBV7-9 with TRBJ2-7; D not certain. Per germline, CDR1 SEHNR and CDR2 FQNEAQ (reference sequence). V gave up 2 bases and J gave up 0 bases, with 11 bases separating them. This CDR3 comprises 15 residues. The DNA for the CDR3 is TGTGCCAGCAGCTTACCACAGAGAAGCTCCTACGAGCAGTACTTC. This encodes CASSLPQRSSYEQYF.

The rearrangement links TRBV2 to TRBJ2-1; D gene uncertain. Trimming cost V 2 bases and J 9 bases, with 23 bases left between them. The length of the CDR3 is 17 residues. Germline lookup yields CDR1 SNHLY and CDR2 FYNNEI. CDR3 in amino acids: CASSELLEPTRITEQFF. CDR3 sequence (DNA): TGTGCCAGCAGTGAACTCCTGGAACCCACGAGGATCACTGAGCAGTTCTTC.

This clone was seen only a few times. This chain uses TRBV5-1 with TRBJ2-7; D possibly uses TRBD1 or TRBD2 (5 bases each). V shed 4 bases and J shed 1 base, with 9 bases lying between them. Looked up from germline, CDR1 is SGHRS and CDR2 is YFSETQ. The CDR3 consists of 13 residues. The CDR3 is CASSLGVSYEQYF. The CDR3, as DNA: TGCGCCAGCAGCCTGGGGGTTTCCTACGAGCAGTACTTC.

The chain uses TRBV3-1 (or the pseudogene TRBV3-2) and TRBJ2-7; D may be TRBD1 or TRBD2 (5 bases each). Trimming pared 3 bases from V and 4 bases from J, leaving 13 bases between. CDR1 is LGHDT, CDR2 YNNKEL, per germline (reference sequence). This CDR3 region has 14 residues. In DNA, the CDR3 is TGTGCCAGCAGCCAGAGGGGCTCAGGGTACGAGCAGTACTTC. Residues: CASSQRGSGYEQYF.